The T cell receptor beta chain under discussion was sequenced for a study of blood T cell repertoires in COVID-19. Study-wide context: From the United States, Italy and Spain came samples of acute and convalescent COVID-19.

Per the study methods: Reference gene primer amplification in the assay estimated nucleated cell counts. Measured with immunoSEQ multiplex PCR; TCRdb has only the in-frame clones, and not every one. V, J and clone size are those of that table, while D and trimming were read from the DNA. This repertoire shows roughly 100,000 clones, roughly 80% found once; its top ten account for approximately 15%. This clone was counted a few times. The CDR3 covers 12 residues. Germline V lookup: CDR1 MGHDK, CDR2 SYGVNS. V dropped 7 bases and J dropped 4 bases, with 10 bases sitting between them. Sequenced input: peripheral blood. The TCR comes from a woman aged 80 or over with acute or convalescent COVID-19. V usage is TRBV25-1 and J usage is TRBJ1-1, with TRBD1 as a possible D gene (5 bases). The CDR3 DNA is TGTGCCAGCACCCGGGGGGGCACTGAAGCTTTCTTT. Translation: CASTRGGTEAFF. The variable domain in full, with the rest retrieved from reference TRBV25-1 and TRBJ1-1, is EADIYQTPRYLVIGTGKKITLECSQTMGHDKMYWYQQDPGMELHLIHYSYGVNSTEKGDLSSESTVSRIRTEHFPLTLESARPSHTSQYLCASTRGGTEAFFGQGTRLTVV.